This entry is about one T cell receptor (beta chain). There is no known antigen for this receptor. No quality values exist for individual bases; no much larger clone is one base distant. Donors were healthy HIV-negative adults with no recently reported acute infections or vaccinations. Every donor was a Caucasian adult residing in Nashville, Tennessee, USA. CD4+ T cells were enriched through magnetic negative selection, after which naive cells were positively selected on CD45RA and the remaining negative fraction served as the memory subset. Blood was collected by leukapheresis, and PBMCs were isolated by Ficoll-Histopaque density gradient centrifugation and then cryopreserved in liquid nitrogen vapor phase. Analytical flow cytometry was used to check the purity and quantity of each magnetically sorted T cell population. Genomic DNA was isolated from every sorted fraction and measured by UV absorbance on a Nanodrop 2000c.

These data are taken from a study of shared clonotypes between healthy human individuals (dated by TCRdb to 2020 to 2022). Study-level background: The cohort included three men and a couple of women between 18 and 49 years of age. For each donor, CD4 naive and CD4 memory were each run on three plates, CD8 naive on two plates, and CD8 memory on one plate. To estimate repertoire size and how much clonotype sharing occurs between individuals, the study deeply sequenced the blood TCR repertoires of 4 to 6 healthy adults. To increase sequencing depth and limit assay-specific biases, different laboratories used diverse techniques to prepare libraries and sequence TCR repertoires. Per donor, leukapheresis produced somewhere between about 0.85 and 8.9 billion PBMCs.

Study-wide findings and limitations: Because the study included only a small number of donors, the genetic and exposure-history diversity represented was limited. Across a few donors, roughly 5.4% of naive CD4, roughly 3.4% of naive CD8, about 2.3% of memory CD4, and approximately 0.4% of memory CD8 clonotypes were shared. Rarefaction of sorted-subset datasets indicated incomplete sequencing despite the large sequencing depth. Compared with non-shared clonotypes, the clonotypes found in all four sorted-subset donors had higher generation probabilities. Naive subsets generally had larger estimated clonotype richness than memory subsets. Pairwise subsampling indicated that sequencing depth was expected to affect the degree of clonotype sharing among donors. Only blood was sampled, and tissue TCR repertoires likely differ from those in blood.

CDR1 and CDR2 are read off the germline V gene as SGHNT and YENEEA. V is clipped by 0 bases and J by 10 bases, and the sequence between their germline boundaries is 13 bases long. Spanning cysteine to phenylalanine, the CDR3 consists of 14 amino acids. CDR3 DNA is the only sequence kept; it has 42 bases, read in frame from the first base. TCR CDR3 regions were amplified from genomic DNA by multiplex PCR using the deep immunoSEQ assay. Extracted genomic DNA from each cell subset was distributed evenly across all wells of several immunoSEQ 96-well plates, and each plate was treated as a replicate. For sorted subsets, each replicate PCR was loaded with approximately 190 ng genomic DNA, equivalent to 25,000 to 30,000 T cell genomes. Purified libraries were quantified with a Qubit 3.0 fluorometer, sized on a Bioanalyzer 2100, and re-quantified with the KAPA Library Quantification kit. Every immunoSEQ 96-well plate was sequenced on a separate single-read 150-cycle Illumina NextSeq 550 flow cell. In the original analysis: Because the immunoSEQ output included only junctional sequences and no quality scores, the filtering could not be the same as the filtering used for full-length reads. Sequences were annotated with PyIR, a Python wrapper for IgBLAST v1.9, and V/J genes and CDR3 were assigned using IMGT germline references. Any read was removed if the V/J assignment was weak (E-value above 1e-6), the CDR3 was missing, or the read contained stop codons, out-of-frame junctions, or ambiguous translated residues. V3J clonotypes were defined by identical inferred V gene, J gene, and CDR3 amino acid sequence. Percentage overlap between repertoires was calculated by dividing the number of shared unique clonotypes by the size of the smaller repertoire. Richness of each repertoire was evaluated using RTK rarefaction, the Chao1 estimator, and Recon v2.1 estimates of unobserved clonotypes. OLGA was used to compute generation probabilities for all TCRbeta clonotypes that the gDNA method yielded from a handful of donors. Sourced from immuneACCESS, this table was stored by TCRdb with only in-frame sequences that have V and J called. A share of the clones is absent; for the studies checked, an unresolved V gene accounts for under half, and the remainder has no known explanation. Clone size and the V and J calls come from that table; the DNA yielded D and trimming. The sample data list more than 400,000 clones, and roughly 95% of these were observed just once. The ten largest make up about 0.06% of the sample.

The rearranged chain carries TRBV11-3 and TRBJ2-1; the best D guess is TRBD2, with 6 bases matching. This receptor was taken from a woman aged 25 to 39 in good health. Sequencing was performed on naive CD4+ T cells sorted from blood. The sample's cell subset or site, from its label and the paper: CD45RA+ positively selected. The CDR3 protein: CASSLDPTRREQFF. The DNA reads as follows: TGTGCCAGCAGCTTAGACCCGACTAGGCGCGAGCAGTTCTTC. The reference TRBV11-3 and TRBJ2-1 proteins fill in what lies around the CDR3, so the full variable domain reads EAGVVQSPRYKIIEKKQPVAFWCNPISGHNTLYWYLQNLGQGPELLIRYENEEAVDDSQLPKDRFSAERLKGVDSTLKIQPAELGDSAVYLCASSLDPTRREQFFGPGTRLTVL.